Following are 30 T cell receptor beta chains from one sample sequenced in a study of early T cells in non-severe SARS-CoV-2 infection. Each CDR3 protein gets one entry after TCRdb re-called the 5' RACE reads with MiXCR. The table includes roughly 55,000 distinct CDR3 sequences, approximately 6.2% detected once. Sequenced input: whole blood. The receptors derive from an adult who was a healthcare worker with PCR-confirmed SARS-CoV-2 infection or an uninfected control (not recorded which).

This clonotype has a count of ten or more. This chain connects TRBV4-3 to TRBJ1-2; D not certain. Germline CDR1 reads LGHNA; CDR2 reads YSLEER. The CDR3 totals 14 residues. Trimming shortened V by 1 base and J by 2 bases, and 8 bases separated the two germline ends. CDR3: CASSQAASNYGYTF. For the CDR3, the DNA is TGCGCCAGCAGCCAAGCGGCAAGCAACTATGGCTACACCTTC.

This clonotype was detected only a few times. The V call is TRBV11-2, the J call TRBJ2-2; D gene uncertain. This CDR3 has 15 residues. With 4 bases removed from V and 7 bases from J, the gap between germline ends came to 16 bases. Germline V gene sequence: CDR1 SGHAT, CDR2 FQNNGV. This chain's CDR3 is CASSSGLMSGGELFF. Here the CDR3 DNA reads TGTGCCAGCAGCTCGGGCCTCATGTCGGGCGGGGAGCTGTTTTTT.

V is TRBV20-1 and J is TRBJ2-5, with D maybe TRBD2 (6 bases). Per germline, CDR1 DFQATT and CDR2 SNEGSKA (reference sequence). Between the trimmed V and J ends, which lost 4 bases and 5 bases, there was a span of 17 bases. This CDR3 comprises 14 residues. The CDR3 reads CSANIGVGGETQYF. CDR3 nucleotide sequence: TGCAGTGCTAACATTGGGGTTGGAGGGGAGACCCAGTACTTC.

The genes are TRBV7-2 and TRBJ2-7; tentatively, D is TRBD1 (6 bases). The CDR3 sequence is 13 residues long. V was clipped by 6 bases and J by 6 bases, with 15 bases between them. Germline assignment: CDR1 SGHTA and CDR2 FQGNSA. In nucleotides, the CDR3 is TGTGCCAGCAGGGGACAAGGGCCCGCCGAGCAGTACTTC. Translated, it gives CASRGQGPAEQYF.

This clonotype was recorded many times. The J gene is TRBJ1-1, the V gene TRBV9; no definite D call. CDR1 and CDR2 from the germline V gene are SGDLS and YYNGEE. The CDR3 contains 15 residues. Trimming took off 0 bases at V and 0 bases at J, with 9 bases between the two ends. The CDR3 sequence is CASSVVGSLNTEAFF. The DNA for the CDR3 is TGTGCCAGCAGCGTAGTTGGCAGCCTGAACACTGAAGCTTTCTTT.

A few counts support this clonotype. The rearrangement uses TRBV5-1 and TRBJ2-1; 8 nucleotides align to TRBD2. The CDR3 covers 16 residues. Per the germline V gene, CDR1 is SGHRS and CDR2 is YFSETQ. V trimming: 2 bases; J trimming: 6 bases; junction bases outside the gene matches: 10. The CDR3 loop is CASSLAPGLGVNEQFF. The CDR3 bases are TGCGCCAGCAGCTTAGCACCGGGACTAGGAGTCAATGAGCAGTTCTTC. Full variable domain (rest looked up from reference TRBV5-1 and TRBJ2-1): KAGVTQTPRYLIKTRGQQVTLSCSPISGHRSVSWYQQTPGQGLQFLFEYFSETQRNKGNFPGRFSGRQFSNSRSEMNVSTLELGDSALYLCASSLAPGLGVNEQFFGPGTRLTVL.

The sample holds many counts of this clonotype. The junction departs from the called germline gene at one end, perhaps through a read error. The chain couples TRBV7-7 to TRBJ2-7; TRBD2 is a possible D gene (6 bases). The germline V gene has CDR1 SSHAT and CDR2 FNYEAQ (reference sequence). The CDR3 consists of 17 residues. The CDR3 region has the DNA TGTGCTAGCAGCTTAGCGGTTGGGGACGAACCGCTTTTCGAGCAGTACTTC. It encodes CASSLAVGDEPLFEQYF.

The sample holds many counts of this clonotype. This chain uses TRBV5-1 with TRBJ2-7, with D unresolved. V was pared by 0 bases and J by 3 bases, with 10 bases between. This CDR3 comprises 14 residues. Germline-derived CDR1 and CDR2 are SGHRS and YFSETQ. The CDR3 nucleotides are TGCGCCAGCAGCTTGGGAATACAGATCTACGAGCAGTACTTC. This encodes CASSLGIQIYEQYF.

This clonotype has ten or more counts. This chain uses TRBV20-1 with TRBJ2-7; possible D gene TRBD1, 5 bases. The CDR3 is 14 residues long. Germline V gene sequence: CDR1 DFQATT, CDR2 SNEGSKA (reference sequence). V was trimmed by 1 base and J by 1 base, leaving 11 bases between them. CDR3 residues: CSARAGGASYEQYF. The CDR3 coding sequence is TGCAGTGCTAGAGCGGGTGGGGCTTCCTACGAGCAGTACTTC.

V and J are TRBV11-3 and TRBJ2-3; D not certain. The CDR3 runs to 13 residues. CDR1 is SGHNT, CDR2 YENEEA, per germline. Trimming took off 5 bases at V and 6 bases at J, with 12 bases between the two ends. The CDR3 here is CASSPGWSDTQYF. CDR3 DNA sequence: TGTGCCAGCAGCCCAGGATGGTCCGATACGCAGTATTTT. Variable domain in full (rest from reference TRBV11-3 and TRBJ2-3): EAGVVQSPRYKIIEKKQPVAFWCNPISGHNTLYWYLQNLGQGPELLIRYENEEAVDDSQLPKDRFSAERLKGVDSTLKIQPAELGDSAVYLCASSPGWSDTQYFGPGTRLTVL.

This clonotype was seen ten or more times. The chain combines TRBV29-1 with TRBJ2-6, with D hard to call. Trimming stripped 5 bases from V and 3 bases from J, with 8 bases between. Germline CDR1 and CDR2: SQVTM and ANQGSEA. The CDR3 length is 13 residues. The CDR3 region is CSVSGDGANVLTF. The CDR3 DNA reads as TGCAGCGTTTCAGGAGATGGGGCCAACGTCCTGACTTTC.

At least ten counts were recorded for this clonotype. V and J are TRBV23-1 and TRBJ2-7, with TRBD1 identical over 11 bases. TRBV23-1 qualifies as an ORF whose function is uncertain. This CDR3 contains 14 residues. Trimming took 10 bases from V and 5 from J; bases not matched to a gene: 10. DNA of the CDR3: TGCGCCACCTCCTTTTGGACAGGGGGCAACGAGCAGTACTTC. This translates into CATSFWTGGNEQYF.

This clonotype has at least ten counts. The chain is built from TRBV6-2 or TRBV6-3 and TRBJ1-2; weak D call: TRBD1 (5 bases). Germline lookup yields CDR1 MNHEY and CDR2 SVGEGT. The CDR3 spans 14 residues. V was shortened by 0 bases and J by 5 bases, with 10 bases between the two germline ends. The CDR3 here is CASSYSAGLYGYTF. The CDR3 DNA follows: TGTGCCAGCAGTTACTCCGCAGGGCTATATGGCTACACCTTC.

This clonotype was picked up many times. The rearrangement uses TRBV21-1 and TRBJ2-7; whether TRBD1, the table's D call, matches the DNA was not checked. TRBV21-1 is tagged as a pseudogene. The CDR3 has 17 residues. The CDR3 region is CASSKTTTGQGRYEQYF. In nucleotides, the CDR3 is TGTGCCAGCAGCAAAACCACCACGGGACAGGGGAGGTACGAGCAGTACTTC.

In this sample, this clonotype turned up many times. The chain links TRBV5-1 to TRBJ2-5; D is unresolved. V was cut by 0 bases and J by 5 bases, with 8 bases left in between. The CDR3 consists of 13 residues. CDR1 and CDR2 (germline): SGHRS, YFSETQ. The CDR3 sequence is CASSLDRAETQYF. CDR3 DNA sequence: TGCGCCAGCAGCTTGGACCGAGCCGAGACCCAGTACTTC.

This CDR3 reads CASSRLPGGGVSETQYF. Written as DNA, the CDR3 is TGTGCCAGCAGCCGCCTACCTGGGGGGGGCGTGTCAGAGACCCAGTACTTC. The genes are TRBV11-2 and TRBJ2-5; D may be TRBD2 (7 bases). V shed 5 bases and J shed 4 bases, with 23 bases lying between them. The CDR3 runs 17 residues. Per the germline V gene, CDR1 is SGHAT and CDR2 is FQNNGV.

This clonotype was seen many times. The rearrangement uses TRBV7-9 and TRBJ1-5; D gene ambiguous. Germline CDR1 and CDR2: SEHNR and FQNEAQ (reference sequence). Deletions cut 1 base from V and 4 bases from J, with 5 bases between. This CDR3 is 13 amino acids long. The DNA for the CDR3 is TGTGCCAGCAGCTTAGAACCTAATCAGCCCCAGCATTTT. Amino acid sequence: CASSLEPNQPQHF.

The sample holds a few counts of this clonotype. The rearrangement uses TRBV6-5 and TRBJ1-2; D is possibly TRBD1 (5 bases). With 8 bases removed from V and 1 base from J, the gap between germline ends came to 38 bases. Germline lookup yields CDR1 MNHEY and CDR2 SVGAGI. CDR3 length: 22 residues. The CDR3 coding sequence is TGTGCCAGCTCCTTCTTTGGGGCGCTTTTAGAGAGCAAACCCGACCATAACTATGGCTACACCTTC. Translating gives CASSFFGALLESKPDHNYGYTF.

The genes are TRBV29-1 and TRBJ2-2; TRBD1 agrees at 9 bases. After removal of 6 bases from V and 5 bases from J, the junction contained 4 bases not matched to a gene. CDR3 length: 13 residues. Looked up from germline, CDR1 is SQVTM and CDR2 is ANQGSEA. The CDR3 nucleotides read TGCAGCGTCACCGGGACAGGGACCGGGGAGCTGTTTTTT. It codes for CSVTGTGTGELFF.

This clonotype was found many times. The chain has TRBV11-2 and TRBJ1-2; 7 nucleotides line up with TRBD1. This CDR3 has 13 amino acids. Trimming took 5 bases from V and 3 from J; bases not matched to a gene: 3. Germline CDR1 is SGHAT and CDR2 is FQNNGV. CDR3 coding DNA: TGTGCCAGCAGCCTAACAGGGGACTATGGCTACACCTTC. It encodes CASSLTGDYGYTF.

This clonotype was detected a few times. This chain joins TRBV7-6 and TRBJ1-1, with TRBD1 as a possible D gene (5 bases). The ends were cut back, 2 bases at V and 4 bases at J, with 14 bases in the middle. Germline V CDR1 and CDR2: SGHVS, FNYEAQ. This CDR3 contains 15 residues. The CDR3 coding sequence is TGTGCCAGCAGCTTAAAAATTGGGGCGGGCACTGAAGCTTTCTTT. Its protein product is CASSLKIGAGTEAFF. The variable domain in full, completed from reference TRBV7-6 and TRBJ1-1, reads GAGVSQSPRYKVTKRGQDVALRCDPISGHVSLYWYRQALGQGPEFLTYFNYEAQQDKSGLPNDRFSAERPEGSISTLTIQRTEQRDSAMYRCASSLKIGAGTEAFFGQGTRLTVV.

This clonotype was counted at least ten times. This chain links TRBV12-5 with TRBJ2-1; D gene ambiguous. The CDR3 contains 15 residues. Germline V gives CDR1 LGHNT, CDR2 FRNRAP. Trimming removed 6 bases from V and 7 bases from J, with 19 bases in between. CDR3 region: CASGSSPVQVNEQFF. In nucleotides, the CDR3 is TGTGCTAGTGGATCTTCACCGGTCCAGGTAAATGAGCAGTTCTTC.

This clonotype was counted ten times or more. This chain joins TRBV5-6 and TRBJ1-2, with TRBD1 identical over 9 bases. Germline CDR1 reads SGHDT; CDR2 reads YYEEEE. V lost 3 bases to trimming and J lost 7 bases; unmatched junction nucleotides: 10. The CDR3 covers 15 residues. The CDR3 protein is CASSWDRAVLSGYTF. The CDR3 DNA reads TGTGCCAGCAGCTGGGACAGGGCAGTGTTGAGTGGCTACACCTTC.

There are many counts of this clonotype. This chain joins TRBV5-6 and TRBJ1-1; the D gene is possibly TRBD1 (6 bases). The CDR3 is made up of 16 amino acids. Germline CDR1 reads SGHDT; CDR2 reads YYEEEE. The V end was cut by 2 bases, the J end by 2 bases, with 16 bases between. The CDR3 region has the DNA TGTGCCAGCAGCTTCTTTACCGGACAGTATAACACTGAAGCTTTCTTT. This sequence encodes CASSFFTGQYNTEAFF.

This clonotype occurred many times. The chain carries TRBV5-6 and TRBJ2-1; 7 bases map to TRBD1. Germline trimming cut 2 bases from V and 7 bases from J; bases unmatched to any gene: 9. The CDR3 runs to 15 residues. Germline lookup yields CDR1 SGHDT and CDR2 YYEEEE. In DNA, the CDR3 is TGTGCCAGCAGCTTTAAGGGGGCGCTTGGGAATGAGCAGTTCTTC. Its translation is CASSFKGALGNEQFF.

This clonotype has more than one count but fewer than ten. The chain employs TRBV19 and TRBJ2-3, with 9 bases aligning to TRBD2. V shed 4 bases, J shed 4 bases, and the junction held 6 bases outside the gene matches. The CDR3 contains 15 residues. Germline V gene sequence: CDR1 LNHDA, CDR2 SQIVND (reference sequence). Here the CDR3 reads CASSSARGGPDTQYF. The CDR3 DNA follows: TGTGCCAGTAGTAGCGCGCGGGGGGGCCCAGATACGCAGTATTTT. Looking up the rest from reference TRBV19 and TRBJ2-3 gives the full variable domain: DGGITQSPKYLFRKEGQNVTLSCEQNLNHDAMYWYRQDPGQGLRLIYYSQIVNDFQKGDIAEGYSVSREKKESFPLTVTSAQKNPTAFYLCASSSARGGPDTQYFGPGTRLTVL.

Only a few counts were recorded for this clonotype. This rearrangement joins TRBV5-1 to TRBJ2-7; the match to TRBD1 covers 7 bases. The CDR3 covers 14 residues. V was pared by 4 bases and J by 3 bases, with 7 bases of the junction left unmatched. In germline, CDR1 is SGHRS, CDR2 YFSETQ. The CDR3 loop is CASSPDRVGYEQYF. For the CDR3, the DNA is TGCGCCAGCAGCCCCGACAGGGTGGGCTACGAGCAGTACTTC.

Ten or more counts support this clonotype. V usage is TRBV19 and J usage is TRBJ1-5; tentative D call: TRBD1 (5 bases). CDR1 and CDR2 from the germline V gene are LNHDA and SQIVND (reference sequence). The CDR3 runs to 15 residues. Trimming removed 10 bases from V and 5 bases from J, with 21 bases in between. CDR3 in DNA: TGTGCCACCGCTCCGAGACAGTCCGAGCATCAGCCCCAGCATTTT. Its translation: CATAPRQSEHQPQHF. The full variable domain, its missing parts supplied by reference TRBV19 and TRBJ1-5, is DGGITQSPKYLFRKEGQNVTLSCEQNLNHDAMYWYRQDPGQGLRLIYYSQIVNDFQKGDIAEGYSVSREKKESFPLTVTSAQKNPTAFYLCATAPRQSEHQPQHFGDGTRLSIL.

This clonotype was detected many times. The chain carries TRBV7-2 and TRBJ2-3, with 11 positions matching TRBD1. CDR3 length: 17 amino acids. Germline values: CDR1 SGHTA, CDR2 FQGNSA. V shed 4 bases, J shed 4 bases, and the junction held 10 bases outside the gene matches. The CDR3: CASSSDAGTGGPDTQYF. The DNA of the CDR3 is TGTGCCAGCAGCTCCGATGCCGGGACAGGGGGACCAGATACGCAGTATTTT.

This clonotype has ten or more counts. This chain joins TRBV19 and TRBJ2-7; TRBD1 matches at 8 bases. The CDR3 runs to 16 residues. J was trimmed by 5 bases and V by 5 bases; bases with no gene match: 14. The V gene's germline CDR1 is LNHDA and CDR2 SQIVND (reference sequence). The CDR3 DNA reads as TGTGCCAGTAGTCTTCGGTTTGGACAGGGTAGCGACGAGCAGTACTTC. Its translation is CASSLRFGQGSDEQYF.